This T cell receptor beta chain was sequenced during a study of cytomegalovirus exposure and HLA in healthy donors. Study summary: The 120 validation repertoires, a later analysis reported, used the same platform as the 550 to 700 repertoires from the first cohort.

This clone came up once. Antigen specificity is unknown. The repertoire was sequenced with immunoSEQ multiplex PCR; TCRdb's copy has only in-frame clones and lacks some. The sample holds 100,000 to 150,000 clones, 89% seen once. Per the germline V gene, CDR1 is MNHEY and CDR2 is SVGAGI. The CDR3 contains 12 residues. The V and J ends lost 6 bases and 2 bases respectively, with 8 bases between them. Study findings and constraints: Across donors, most TCRs were seen rarely, yet some public ones were widespread. Within the 100 to 150 validation repertoires, first-cohort TCR clusters tended to co-occur, according to a later analysis.

Separate from the roughly 670-subject first cohort, the approximately 130-subject validation cohort was the one that the donors belonged to. The genes are TRBV6-5 and TRBJ2-7; D remains ambiguous. The origin of this receptor is a woman between 18 and 29 years old in good health and CMV-seronegative. Sequencing was performed on PBMCs. The CDR3 DNA reads TGTGCCAGCAGGGGCTCCACCTACGAGCAGTACTTC. Residues: CASRGSTYEQYF.